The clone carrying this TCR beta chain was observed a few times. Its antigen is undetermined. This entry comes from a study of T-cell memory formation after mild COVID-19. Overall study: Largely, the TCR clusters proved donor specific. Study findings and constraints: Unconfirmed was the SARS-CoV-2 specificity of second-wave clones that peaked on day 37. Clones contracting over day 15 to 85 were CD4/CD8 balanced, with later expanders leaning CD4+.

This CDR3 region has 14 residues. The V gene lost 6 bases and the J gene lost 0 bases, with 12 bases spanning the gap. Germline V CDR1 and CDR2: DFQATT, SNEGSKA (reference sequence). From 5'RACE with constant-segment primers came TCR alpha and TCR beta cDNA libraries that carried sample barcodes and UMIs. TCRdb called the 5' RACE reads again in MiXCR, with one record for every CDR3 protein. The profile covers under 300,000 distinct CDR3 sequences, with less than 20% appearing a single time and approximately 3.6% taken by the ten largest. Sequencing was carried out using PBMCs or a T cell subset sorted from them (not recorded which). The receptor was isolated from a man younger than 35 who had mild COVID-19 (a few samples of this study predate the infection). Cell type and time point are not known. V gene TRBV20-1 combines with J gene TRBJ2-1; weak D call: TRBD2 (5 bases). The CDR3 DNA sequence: TGCAGTGCCACTAGTGGGAGCTCCTACAATGAGCAGTTCTTC. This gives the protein CSATSGSSYNEQFF.